This TCR beta chain came from a study of OX40 agonist ivuxolimab in advanced cancers. This clone came up once. Profiled with immunoSEQ multiplex PCR; TCRdb holds only in-frame clones, not every one. The sample holds over 70,000 clones, more than 70% seen once. V was cut by 1 base and J by 4 bases, with 8 bases left in between. The CDR3 is 13 residues long. Germline V gene data show CDR1 as SGHNT and CDR2 as YYREEE (reference sequence). This receptor was taken from an adult with an advanced solid tumor such as melanoma, head and neck, liver or kidney cancer. The input for sequencing was CD4+ or CD8+ T cells sorted from blood, taken in a trial of the OX40 agonist ivuxolimab. V gene TRBV5-4 combines with J gene TRBJ1-1, with D maybe TRBD1 (6 bases). The CDR3 coding sequence is TGTGCCAGCAGCTTGACAGGGTTCACTGAAGCTTTCTTT. Amino acids: CASSLTGFTEAFF.